A single sample is the source of the 10 T cell receptor beta chains below, sequenced in a study of OX40 agonist ivuxolimab in advanced cancers. TCRdb's copy holds only in-frame clones and misses some; the assay was immunoSEQ multiplex PCR. In the table there are 20,000 or so clones, 86% of which are singletons. Material: CD4+ or CD8+ T cells sorted from blood, obtained in a trial of the OX40 agonist ivuxolimab. The receptors shown here come from an adult with an advanced solid tumor such as melanoma, head and neck, liver or kidney cancer.

The chain couples TRBV7-8 to TRBJ1-1, with a tentative D call TRBD1 (5 bases). The CDR3 covers 15 residues. Germline V gene lookup returns CDR1 SGHVS and CDR2 FQNEAQ. The ends were cut back, 5 bases at V and 2 bases at J, with 15 bases in the middle. The CDR3 sequence is CASSPRPTVNTEAFF. In nucleotides, the CDR3 is TGTGCCAGCAGCCCACGTCCGACAGTAAACACTGAAGCTTTCTTT. The full variable domain, with the rest looked up from reference TRBV7-8 and TRBJ1-1, is GAGVSQSPRYKVAKRGQDVALRCDPISGHVSLFWYQQALGQGPEFLTYFQNEAQLDKSGLPSDRFFAERPEGSVSTLKIQRTQQEDSAVYLCASSPRPTVNTEAFFGQGTRLTVV.

This clone has just a few counts. The chain combines TRBV6-4 with TRBJ2-3, with D unclear. The CDR3 has 14 amino acids. Germline V CDR1 and CDR2: MRHNA, SNTAGT. V was clipped by 5 bases and J by 2 bases, with 11 bases between them. The CDR3 reads CASSWTQPTDTQYF. The CDR3, as DNA: TGTGCCAGCAGTTGGACGCAACCCACAGATACGCAGTATTTT.

V usage is TRBV9 and J usage is TRBJ2-5; D remains ambiguous. The CDR3 runs 13 residues. The germline CDR1 and CDR2 sequences are SGDLS and YYNGEE. V was cut by 0 bases and J by 6 bases, with 9 bases left in between. The CDR3 loop is CASSVAGSKTQYF. The CDR3 DNA reads TGTGCCAGCAGCGTAGCAGGCAGTAAGACCCAGTACTTC.

The genes are TRBV10-2 and TRBJ2-1; a weak D match, TRBD1 (6 bases). V lost 7 bases and J 5 bases, leaving 24 bases between the germline ends. This CDR3 comprises 17 residues. Germline assignment: CDR1 WSHSY and CDR2 SAAADI. This CDR3 is CASNDPPGTTDNNEQFF. As DNA, the CDR3 is TGCGCCAGCAACGACCCCCCCGGGACAACTGACAACAATGAGCAGTTCTTC.

V gene TRBV7-9 combines with J gene TRBJ2-3, with TRBD2 matching over 10 bases. The CDR3 sequence is 15 residues long. Trimming at V came to 0 bases and at J to 3 bases, leaving 0 bases not matched to a gene. Germline CDR1 SEHNR, CDR2 FQNEAQ (reference sequence). CDR3 sequence reads: CASSLAAGGTDTQYF. DNA of the CDR3: TGTGCCAGCAGCTTAGCAGCGGGGGGGACAGATACGCAGTATTTT.

This rearrangement joins TRBV2 to TRBJ1-1; TRBD1 aligns across 7 bases. The trim removed 5 bases at V and 4 bases at J, leaving 7 bases unmatched. Germline CDR1 SNHLY, CDR2 FYNNEI. The length of the CDR3 is 14 residues. CDR3 sequence reads: CASSLTGLITEAFF. Written as DNA, the CDR3 is TGTGCCAGCAGTTTGACAGGGCTGATCACTGAAGCTTTCTTT.

The V gene is TRBV28, the J gene TRBJ2-5; unclear D gene. The germline gives CDR1 MDHEN, CDR2 SYDVKM. This CDR3 is built from 16 residues. V lost 7 bases to trimming and J lost 0 bases, with 18 bases between them. This CDR3 reads CASNSRGNVHQETQYF. In DNA, the CDR3 is TGTGCCAGCAATTCTCGCGGCAACGTCCACCAAGAGACCCAGTACTTC.

The chain combines TRBV5-1 with TRBJ1-2, with D hard to call. Trimming stripped 0 bases from V and 6 bases from J, with 15 bases between. Germline values: CDR1 SGHRS, CDR2 YFSETQ. This CDR3 comprises 15 residues. CDR3 nucleotides: TGCGCCAGCAGCTTGGAATATGTCGGGGTCAATGGCTACACCTTC. Translation gives CASSLEYVGVNGYTF. Looking up the rest from reference TRBV5-1 and TRBJ1-2 gives the full variable domain: KAGVTQTPRYLIKTRGQQVTLSCSPISGHRSVSWYQQTPGQGLQFLFEYFSETQRNKGNFPGRFSGRQFSNSRSEMNVSTLELGDSALYLCASSLEYVGVNGYTFGSGTRLTVV.

V gene TRBV13 combines with J gene TRBJ2-3; 8 bases match TRBD2. V gave up 8 bases and J gave up 1 base; unmatched junction bases: 5. Germline CDR1 PRHDT, CDR2 FYEKMQ (reference sequence). CDR3 size: 14 residues. As DNA, the CDR3 is TGTGCCAGCGCAACTAGCGGAGGCACAGATACGCAGTATTTT. This translates into CASATSGGTDTQYF.

The rearrangement joins TRBV5-1 to TRBJ1-1; D possibly corresponds to TRBD1 (5 bases). Germline-derived CDR1 and CDR2 are SGHRS and YFSETQ. V lost 4 bases to trimming and J lost 1 base, with 14 bases between them. This CDR3 comprises 15 residues. CDR3 residues: CASSASWQGNTEAFF. CDR3 sequence (DNA): TGCGCCAGCAGCGCGTCCTGGCAGGGGAACACTGAAGCTTTCTTT.